Each of the 2 T cell receptor beta chains below was sequenced from the same sample in a study of T-cell reconstitution after alpha-beta-depleted transplantation in children. The TCRbeta library was prepared with unique molecular identifiers. TCRdb reprocessed the PCR reads with MiXCR, giving one entry per CDR3 protein. The data show some 840,000 distinct CDR3 sequences, approximately 15% seen once. The material was PBMCs, mostly from graft donor cells, obtained 360 days after TCRalphabeta/CD19-depleted stem cell transplant. The receptor source for this set is a male patient between 5 and 17 years old who had a stem cell transplant for acute lymphoblastic leukemia, so the T cells may come from the graft donor.

This clonotype turned up a few times. The chain carries TRBV5-1 and TRBJ2-3, with TRBD2 identical over 13 bases. CDR1 SGHRS and CDR2 YFSETQ come from the germline V gene. The V gene end was trimmed by 4 bases and the J gene end by 8 bases; junction bases not matched to a gene: 10. This CDR3 is 16 amino acids long. CDR3 residues: CASSPTSGRSWRTQYF. DNA of the CDR3: TGCGCCAGCAGCCCGACTAGCGGGAGGTCTTGGCGTACGCAGTATTTT.

This clonotype was detected only a few times. This chain links TRBV5-1 with TRBJ2-1, with D uncertain. With 3 bases removed from V and 6 bases from J, the gap between germline ends came to 16 bases. CDR3 size: 15 residues. Germline CDR1 and CDR2: SGHRS and YFSETQ. CDR3: CASSSNGAELNEQFF. The CDR3 DNA sequence: TGCGCCAGCAGCTCTAACGGAGCCGAACTCAATGAGCAGTTCTTC.